This T cell receptor (beta chain) was captured by sequencing in a study of T cell repertoires in cytomegalovirus infection (dated by TCRdb to between 2018 and 2021). As for the study more broadly: Alongside well-studied HLA-B-restricted epitopes, the peptide stimulations were aimed at recently identified HLA-C-restricted CMV epitopes, whose presentation resists viral immunomodulation. Donor HLA type was relevant to the analysis, as public TCR beta signatures indicated carriage of CMV infection together with the matching HLA type.

This clonotype was recorded many times. Its antigen specificity is not known. Base qualities are not at hand, and no much larger clone is one base apart. The sample's treatment or condition, from its label and the paper: in vitro stimulation with specific CMV peptide epitopes to enrich CMV-specific T cells. What the study reported, not specific to this receptor: Carriers of CMV infection plus the relevant HLA type were discriminated by the cumulative frequency of public TCR beta family members in the study cohort and in an independent roughly 370-donor cohort. The ex vivo response was dominated by HLA-C-restricted CMV-specific TCR beta clonotypes, which also provided the single most frequent clonotype in two of eight donors.

The instrument given in TCRdb is Illumina HiSeq 1500. In-frame beta chains were kept once TCRdb had trimmed the public reads at Q25 with fastp and called clones with MiXCR. When rows share a CDR3 protein, they turn into one entry using the most common DNA and genes. A total of more than 250,000 distinct CDR3 sequences appear in this sample, 25% of them only once. About 14% of the sample comes from the top ten. The source of this sequence is a human donor in good health (CMV status not recorded). Some clones in this sample may be carry-over from other donors' samples. The material was cultured PBMCs, obtained from culture after CMV antigen stimulation.

The DNA reads TGTGCCAGCAGCTTCAGGACTAGCTTCTACGAGCAGTACTTC. Its protein is CASSFRTSFYEQYF. The chain couples TRBV7-9 to TRBJ2-7, and 8 bases in between align with TRBD2. The CDR1 and CDR2 encoded by the germline V gene (reference sequence) are SEHNR and FQNEAQ. The CDR3 starts with the cysteine, ends with the phenylalanine, and has 14 residues. The sequence is cut down to CDR3 DNA, 42 bases in frame from base 1. V and J are trimmed by 3 bases and 3 bases, and the gene matches miss 4 bases of the junction.